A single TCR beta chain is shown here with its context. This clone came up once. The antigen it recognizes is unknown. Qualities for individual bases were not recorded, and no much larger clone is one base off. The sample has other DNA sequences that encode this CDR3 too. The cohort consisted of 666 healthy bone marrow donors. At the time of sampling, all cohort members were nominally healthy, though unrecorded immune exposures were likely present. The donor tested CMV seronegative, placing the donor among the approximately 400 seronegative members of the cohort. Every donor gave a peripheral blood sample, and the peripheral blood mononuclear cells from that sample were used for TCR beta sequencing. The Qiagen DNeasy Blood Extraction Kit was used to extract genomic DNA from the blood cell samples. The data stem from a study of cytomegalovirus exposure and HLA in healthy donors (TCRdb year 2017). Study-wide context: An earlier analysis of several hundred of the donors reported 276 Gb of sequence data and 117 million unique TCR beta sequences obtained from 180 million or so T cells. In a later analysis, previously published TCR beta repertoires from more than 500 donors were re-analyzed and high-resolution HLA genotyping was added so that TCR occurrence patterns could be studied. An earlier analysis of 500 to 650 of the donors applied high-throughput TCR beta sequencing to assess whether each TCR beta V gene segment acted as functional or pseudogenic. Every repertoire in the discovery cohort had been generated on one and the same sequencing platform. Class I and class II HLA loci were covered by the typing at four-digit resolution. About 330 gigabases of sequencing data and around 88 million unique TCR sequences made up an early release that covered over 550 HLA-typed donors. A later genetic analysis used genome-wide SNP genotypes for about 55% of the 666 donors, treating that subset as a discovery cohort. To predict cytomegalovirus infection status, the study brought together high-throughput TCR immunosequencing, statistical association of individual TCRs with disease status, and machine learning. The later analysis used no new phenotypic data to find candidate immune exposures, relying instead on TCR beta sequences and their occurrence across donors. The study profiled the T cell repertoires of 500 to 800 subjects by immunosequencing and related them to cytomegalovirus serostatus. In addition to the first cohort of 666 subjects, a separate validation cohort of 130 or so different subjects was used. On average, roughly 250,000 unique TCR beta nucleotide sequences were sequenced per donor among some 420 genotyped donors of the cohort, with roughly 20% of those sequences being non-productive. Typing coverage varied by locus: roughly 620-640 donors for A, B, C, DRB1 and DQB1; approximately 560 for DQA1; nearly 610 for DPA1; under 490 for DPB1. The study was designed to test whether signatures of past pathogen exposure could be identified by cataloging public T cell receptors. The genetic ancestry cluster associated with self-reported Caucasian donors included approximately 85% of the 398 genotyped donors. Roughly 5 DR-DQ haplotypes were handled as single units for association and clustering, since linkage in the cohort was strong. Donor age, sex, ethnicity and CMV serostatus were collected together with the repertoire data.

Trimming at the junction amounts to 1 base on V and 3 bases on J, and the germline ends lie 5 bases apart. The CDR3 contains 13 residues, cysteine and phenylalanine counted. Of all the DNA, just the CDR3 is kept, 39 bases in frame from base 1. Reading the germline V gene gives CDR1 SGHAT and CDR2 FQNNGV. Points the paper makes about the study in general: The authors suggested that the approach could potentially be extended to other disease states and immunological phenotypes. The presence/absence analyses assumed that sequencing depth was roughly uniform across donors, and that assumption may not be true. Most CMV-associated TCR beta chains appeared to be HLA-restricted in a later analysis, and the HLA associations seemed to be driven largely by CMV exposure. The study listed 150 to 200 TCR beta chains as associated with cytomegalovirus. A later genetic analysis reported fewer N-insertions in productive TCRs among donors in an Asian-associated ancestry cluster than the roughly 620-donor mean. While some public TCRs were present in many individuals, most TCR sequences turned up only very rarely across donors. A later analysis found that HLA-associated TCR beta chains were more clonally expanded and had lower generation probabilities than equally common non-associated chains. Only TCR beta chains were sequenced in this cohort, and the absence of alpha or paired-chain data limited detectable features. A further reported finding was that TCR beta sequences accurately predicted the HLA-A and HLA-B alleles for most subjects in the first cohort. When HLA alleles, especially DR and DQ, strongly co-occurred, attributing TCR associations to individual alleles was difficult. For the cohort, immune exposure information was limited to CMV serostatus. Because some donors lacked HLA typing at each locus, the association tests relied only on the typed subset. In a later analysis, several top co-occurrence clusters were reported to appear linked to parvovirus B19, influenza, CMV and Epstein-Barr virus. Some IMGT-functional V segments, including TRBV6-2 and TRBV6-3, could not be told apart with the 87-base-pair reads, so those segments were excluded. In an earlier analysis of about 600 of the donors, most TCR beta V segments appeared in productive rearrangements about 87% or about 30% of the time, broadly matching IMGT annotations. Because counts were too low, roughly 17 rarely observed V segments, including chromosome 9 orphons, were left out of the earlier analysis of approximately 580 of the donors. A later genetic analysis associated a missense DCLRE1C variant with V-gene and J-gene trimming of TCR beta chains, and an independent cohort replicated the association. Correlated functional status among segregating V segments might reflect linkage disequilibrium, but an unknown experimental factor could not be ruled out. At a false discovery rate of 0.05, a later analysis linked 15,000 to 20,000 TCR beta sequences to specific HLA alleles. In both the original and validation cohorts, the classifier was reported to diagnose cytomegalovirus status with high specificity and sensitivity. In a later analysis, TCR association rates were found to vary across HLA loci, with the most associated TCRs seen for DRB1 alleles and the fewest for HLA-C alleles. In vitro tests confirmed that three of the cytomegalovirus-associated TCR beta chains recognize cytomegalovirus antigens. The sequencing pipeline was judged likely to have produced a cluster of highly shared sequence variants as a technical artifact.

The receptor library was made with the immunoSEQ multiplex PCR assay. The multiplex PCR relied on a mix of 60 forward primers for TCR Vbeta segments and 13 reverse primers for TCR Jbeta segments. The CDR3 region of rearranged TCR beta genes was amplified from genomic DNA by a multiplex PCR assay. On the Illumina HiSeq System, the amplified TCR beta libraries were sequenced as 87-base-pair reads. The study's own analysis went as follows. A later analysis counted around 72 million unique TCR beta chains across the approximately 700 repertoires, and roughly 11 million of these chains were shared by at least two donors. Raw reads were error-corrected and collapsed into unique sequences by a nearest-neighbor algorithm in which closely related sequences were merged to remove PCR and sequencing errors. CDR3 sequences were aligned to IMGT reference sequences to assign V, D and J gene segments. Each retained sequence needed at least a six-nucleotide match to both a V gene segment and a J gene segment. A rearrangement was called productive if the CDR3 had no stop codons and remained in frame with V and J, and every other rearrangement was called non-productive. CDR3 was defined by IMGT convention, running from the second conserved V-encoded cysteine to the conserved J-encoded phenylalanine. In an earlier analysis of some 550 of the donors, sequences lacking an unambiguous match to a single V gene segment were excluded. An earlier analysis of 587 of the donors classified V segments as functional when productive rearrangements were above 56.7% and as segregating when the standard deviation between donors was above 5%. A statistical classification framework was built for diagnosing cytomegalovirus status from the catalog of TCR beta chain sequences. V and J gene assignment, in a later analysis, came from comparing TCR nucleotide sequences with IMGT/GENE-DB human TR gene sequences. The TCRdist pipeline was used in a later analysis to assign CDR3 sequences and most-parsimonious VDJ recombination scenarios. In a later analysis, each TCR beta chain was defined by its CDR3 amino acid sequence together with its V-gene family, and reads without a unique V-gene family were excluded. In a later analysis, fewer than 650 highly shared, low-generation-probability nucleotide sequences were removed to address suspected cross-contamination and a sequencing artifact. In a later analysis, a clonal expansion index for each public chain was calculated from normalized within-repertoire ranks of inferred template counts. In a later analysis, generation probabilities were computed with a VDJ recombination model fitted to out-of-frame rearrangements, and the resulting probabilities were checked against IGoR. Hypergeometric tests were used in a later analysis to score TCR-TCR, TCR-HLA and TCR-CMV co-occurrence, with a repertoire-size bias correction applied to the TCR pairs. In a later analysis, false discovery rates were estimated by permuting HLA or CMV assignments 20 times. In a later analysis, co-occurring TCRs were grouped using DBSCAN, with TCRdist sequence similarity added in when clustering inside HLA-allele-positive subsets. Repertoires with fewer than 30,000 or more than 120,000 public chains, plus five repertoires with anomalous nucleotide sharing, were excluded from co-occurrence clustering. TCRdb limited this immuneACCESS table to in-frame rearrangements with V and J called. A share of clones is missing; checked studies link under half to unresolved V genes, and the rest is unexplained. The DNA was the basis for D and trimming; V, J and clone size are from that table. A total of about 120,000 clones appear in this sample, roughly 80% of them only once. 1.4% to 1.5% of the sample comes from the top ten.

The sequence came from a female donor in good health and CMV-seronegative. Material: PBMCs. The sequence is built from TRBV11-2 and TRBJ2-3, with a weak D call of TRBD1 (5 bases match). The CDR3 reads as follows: CASSLAGTDTQYF. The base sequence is TGTGCCAGCAGCTTAGCAGGGACAGATACGCAGTATTTT.